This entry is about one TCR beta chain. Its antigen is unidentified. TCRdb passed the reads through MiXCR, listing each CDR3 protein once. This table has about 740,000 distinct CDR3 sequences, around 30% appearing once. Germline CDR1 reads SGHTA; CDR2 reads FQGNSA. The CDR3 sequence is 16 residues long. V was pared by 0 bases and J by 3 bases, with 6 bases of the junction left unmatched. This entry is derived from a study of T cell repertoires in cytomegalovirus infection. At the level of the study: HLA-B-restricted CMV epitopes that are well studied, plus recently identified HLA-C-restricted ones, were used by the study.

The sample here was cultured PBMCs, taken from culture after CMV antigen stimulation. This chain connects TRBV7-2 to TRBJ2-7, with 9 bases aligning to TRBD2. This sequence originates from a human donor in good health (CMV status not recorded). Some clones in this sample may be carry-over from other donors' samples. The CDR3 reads CASSLARGGGLYEQYF. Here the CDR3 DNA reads TGTGCCAGCAGCTTAGCGCGGGGGGGGGGCCTCTACGAGCAGTACTTC. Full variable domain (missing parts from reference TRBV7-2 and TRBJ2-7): GAGVSQSPSNKVTEKGKDVELRCDPISGHTALYWYRQSLGQGLEFLIYFQGNSAPDKSGLPSDRFSAERTGGSVSTLTIQRTQQEDSAVYLCASSLARGGGLYEQYFGPGTRLTVT.